This T cell receptor beta chain is drawn from a study of graft-versus-host responses after intestinal transplantation. The wider study: Isolated intestinal, liver-intestinal, or multivisceral transplants were what recipients had. Anti-thymocyte globulin induction, then tacrolimus and steroids for roughly 3 years, went to all recipients. Overall study findings and caveats: There were GvH clones found in recipient marrow, and some of them appeared first in ileum or blood.

To note about this clone: Its antigen is not identified.

The table came from immunoSEQ multiplex PCR; TCRdb's copy has only in-frame clones and leaves some out. The table has about 90,000 clones, over 75% seen once. The sequence derives from a human donor who received an intestinal transplant. This specimen was unstimulated CD8+ T cells sorted from spleen or lymph node cells, taken before intestinal transplant.

The CDR3 DNA follows: TGTGCCAGCAGTTACTCGAGGTACGGGAACACTGAAGCTTTCTTT. This sequence encodes CASSYSRYGNTEAFF. The chain has TRBV6-5 and TRBJ1-1; no reliable D call. V lost 0 bases, J lost 1 base, and 9 bases lay in between. Germline lookup yields CDR1 MNHEY and CDR2 SVGAGI. The CDR3 sequence is 15 residues long.